This T cell receptor (beta chain) was recorded in a study of control samples from healthy donors and cancer patients. Trimming cost V 5 bases and J 6 bases, with 20 bases left between them. The germline gives CDR1 SNHLY, CDR2 FYNNEI. The CDR3 has 16 residues. Sequencing used immunoSEQ multiplex PCR; TCRdb keeps in-frame clones, though not all of them. The sample lists around 72,000 clones, more than 75% occurring once. The sample was blood. This sequence joins TRBV2 and TRBJ2-1; D could derive from TRBD1 or TRBD2 (5 bases each). The source of this sequence is a man in his fifties in good health. CDR3 region: CASSLAGARTGNEQFF. DNA of the CDR3: TGTGCCAGCAGTTTAGCCGGGGCCCGGACGGGCAATGAGCAGTTCTTC.